Listed below are T cell receptor beta chains from one sample, sequenced in a study of blood T cell repertoires in COVID-19. Sequencing was performed with immunoSEQ multiplex PCR; in TCRdb, only in-frame clones are kept and a portion is missing. The sample has about 320,000 clones, 70% to 90% seen once. Sequences were obtained from peripheral blood. Receptors originate from a man aged 18 to 30 who had recovered from COVID-19. CDR3s include the opening cysteine and the closing phenylalanine or tryptophan.

j_call: TRBJ1-3
v_call: TRBV2
cdr3_aa: CASSELGTGPRGNTIYF

j_call: TRBJ2-5
v_call: TRBV4-1
cdr3_aa: CASSLALGETQYF

j_call: TRBJ1-2
v_call: TRBV5-1
cdr3_aa: CASSLGDGTTSANYGYTF

j_call: TRBJ2-1
v_call: TRBV5-1
cdr3_aa: CASSIRTGRNEQFF

j_call: TRBJ1-6
v_call: TRBV23-1
cdr3_aa: CASPTTPGQLHSYNSPLHF

j_call: TRBJ1-2
v_call: TRBV6-6
cdr3_aa: CASSYGSGYGYTF

j_call: TRBJ1-2
v_call: TRBV21-1
cdr3_aa: CASSERTGYGYTF

j_call: TRBJ2-1
v_call: TRBV6-5
cdr3_aa: CASREGSRNEQFF

j_call: TRBJ1-2
v_call: TRBV6-5
cdr3_aa: CASSYGGGNYGYTF

j_call: TRBJ1-4
v_call: TRBV7-2
cdr3_aa: CASSLGTGGNEKLFF

j_call: TRBJ1-4
v_call: TRBV5-8
cdr3_aa: CASSLSGQGPTNEKLFF

j_call: TRBJ2-1
v_call: TRBV14
cdr3_aa: CASSHTRAETTGGVSYNEQFF

j_call: TRBJ1-2
v_call: TRBV6-5
cdr3_aa: CASSYGPGQGAYGYTF

j_call: TRBJ2-7
v_call: TRBV7-2
cdr3_aa: CASSLARWPLRGPYEQYF

j_call: TRBJ1-6
v_call: TRBV5-1
cdr3_aa: CASSTGSSYNSPLHF

j_call: TRBJ1-6
v_call: TRBV18
cdr3_aa: CASSRSDRGDSPLHF

j_call: TRBJ1-1
v_call: TRBV14
cdr3_aa: CASSQALGHSVNTEAFF

j_call: TRBJ1-1
v_call: TRBV28
cdr3_aa: CASRPRSSTEAFF

j_call: TRBJ2-2
v_call: TRBV6-5
cdr3_aa: CASSYSDSYTGELFF

j_call: TRBJ1-5
v_call: TRBV10-2
cdr3_aa: CASSGSGFGNQPQHF

j_call: TRBJ2-1
v_call: TRBV7-5
cdr3_aa: CARSLLYEDNEQFF

j_call: TRBJ1-1
v_call: TRBV9
cdr3_aa: CASSVYRDTEAFF

j_call: TRBJ2-2
v_call: TRBV6-5
cdr3_aa: CASSYSTGRNTGELFF

j_call: TRBJ2-1
v_call: TRBV19
cdr3_aa: CASSILWGEYNEQFF

j_call: TRBJ2-1
v_call: TRBV15
cdr3_aa: CATSKGQMGTYNEQFF

j_call: TRBJ1-5
v_call: TRBV18
cdr3_aa: CASSPAVRGQNQPQHF

j_call: TRBJ2-7
v_call: TRBV6-5
cdr3_aa: CASSYGTGDYEQYF

j_call: TRBJ2-4
v_call: TRBV2
cdr3_aa: CASSEAQLAGVVKNIQYF

j_call: TRBJ1-1
v_call: TRBV3-1/TRBV3-2
cdr3_aa: CASSQGGLPLGTEAFF

j_call: TRBJ2-1
v_call: TRBV29-1
cdr3_aa: CSVGGLGLEHNEQFF

j_call: TRBJ2-1
v_call: TRBV5-1
cdr3_aa: CASSFSTERYNEQFF

j_call: TRBJ1-2
v_call: TRBV6-5
cdr3_aa: CASSYGQRRGYTF

j_call: TRBJ2-1
v_call: TRBV2
cdr3_aa: CASSGAGTSGRSSSYNEQFF

j_call: TRBJ2-5
v_call: TRBV29-1
cdr3_aa: CSVTPGTGGETQYF

j_call: TRBJ2-4
v_call: TRBV10-3
cdr3_aa: CAISESFGWQGNIQYF

j_call: TRBJ2-7
v_call: TRBV7-2
cdr3_aa: CASSLGTTTDQYF

j_call: TRBJ2-5
v_call: TRBV4-1
cdr3_aa: CASSQGVGTGSGTQYF

j_call: TRBJ2-7
v_call: TRBV4-1
cdr3_aa: CASSHQSGSLYEQYF

j_call: TRBJ1-2
v_call: TRBV6-5
cdr3_aa: CASSKQGLSGYTF

j_call: TRBJ2-5
v_call: TRBV10-3
cdr3_aa: CAISESSLVRGETQYF

j_call: TRBJ2-1
v_call: TRBV6-1
cdr3_aa: CASSAPLGTGNNEQFF

j_call: TRBJ1-2
v_call: TRBV4-3
cdr3_aa: CASSQDESGWEYGYTF

j_call: TRBJ1-1
v_call: TRBV4-1
cdr3_aa: CASSPLRDTEAFF

j_call: TRBJ1-2
v_call: TRBV5-1
cdr3_aa: CASSAGQGSTGYTF

j_call: TRBJ2-1
v_call: TRBV5-4
cdr3_aa: CASSRDRGPNEQFF